This T cell receptor beta chain was sequenced in a study of radiotherapy plus CTLA-4 blockade in lung cancer. The germline V gene has CDR1 MNHNS and CDR2 SASEGT. V lost 9 bases, J lost 7 bases, and 9 bases stayed unmatched. The CDR3 sequence is 15 residues long. Using immunoSEQ multiplex PCR, the repertoire was profiled, and TCRdb retains in-frame clones only, with some absent. The table lists 75,000 to 80,000 clones, around 90% of them singletons. Study-wide results and limits: Tumor-derived TCR clones expanded in blood after radiotherapy plus ipilimumab.

Of note for this clone: Its target is not known.

This TCR was sampled from a human donor with non-small cell lung cancer who had stable disease on radiotherapy plus ipilimumab. The sample in question was peripheral blood, obtained from a patient treated with radiotherapy plus ipilimumab. The gene calls are TRBV6-1 and TRBJ2-1, with TRBD2 identical over 13 bases. The CDR3 spells CASGGGTSGKNEQFF. In nucleotides, the CDR3 is TGTGCCAGTGGGGGTGGGACTAGCGGGAAAAATGAGCAGTTCTTC.